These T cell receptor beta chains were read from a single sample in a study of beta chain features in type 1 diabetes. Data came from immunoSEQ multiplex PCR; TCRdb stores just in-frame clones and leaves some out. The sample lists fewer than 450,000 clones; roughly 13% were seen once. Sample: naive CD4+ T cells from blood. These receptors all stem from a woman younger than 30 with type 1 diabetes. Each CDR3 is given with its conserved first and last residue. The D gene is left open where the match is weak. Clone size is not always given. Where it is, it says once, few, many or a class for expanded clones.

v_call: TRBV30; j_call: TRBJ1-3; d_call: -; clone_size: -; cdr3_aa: CAWSTGTGNTIYF; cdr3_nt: TGTGCCTGGAGCACAGGGACTGGAAACACCATATATTTT
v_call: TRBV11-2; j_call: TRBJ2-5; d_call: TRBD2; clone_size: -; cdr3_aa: CASSLPMGGVAVQETQYF; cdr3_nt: TGTGCCAGCAGCTTACCTATGGGGGGGGTCGCCGTCCAAGAGACCCAGTACTTC
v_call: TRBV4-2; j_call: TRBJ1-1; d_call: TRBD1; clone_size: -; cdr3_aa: CASSQPRGQGMNTEAFF; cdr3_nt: TGTGCCAGCAGCCAACCCCGCGGACAGGGGATGAACACTGAAGCTTTCTTT
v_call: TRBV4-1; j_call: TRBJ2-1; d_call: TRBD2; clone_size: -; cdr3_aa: CASSQGLAGGYNEQFF; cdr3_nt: TGCGCCAGCAGCCAAGGGTTAGCGGGAGGGTACAATGAGCAGTTCTTC
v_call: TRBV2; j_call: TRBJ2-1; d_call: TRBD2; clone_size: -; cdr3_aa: CASSPLAGGHNEQFF; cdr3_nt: TGTGCCAGCAGTCCCCTAGCGGGAGGGCACAATGAGCAGTTCTTC
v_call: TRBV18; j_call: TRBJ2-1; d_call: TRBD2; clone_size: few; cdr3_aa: CASSPSGSGRVLYNEQFF; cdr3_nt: TGTGCCAGCTCACCCTCGGGGAGCGGGAGGGTTCTCTACAATGAGCAGTTCTTC
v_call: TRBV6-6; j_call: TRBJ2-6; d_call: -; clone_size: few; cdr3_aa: CASHQDFRGANVLTF; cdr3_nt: TGTGCCAGCCACCAGGATTTTAGGGGGGCCAACGTCCTGACTTTC
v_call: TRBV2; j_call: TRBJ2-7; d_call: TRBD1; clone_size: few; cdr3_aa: CASSDPGYGVTGAYTYEQYF; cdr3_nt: TGTGCCAGCAGTGACCCCGGATATGGCGTGACAGGGGCCTACACCTACGAGCAGTACTTC
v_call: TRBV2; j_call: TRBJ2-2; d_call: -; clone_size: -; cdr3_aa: CASSEAGTGELFF; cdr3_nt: TGTGCCAGCAGTGAGGCTGGCACCGGGGAGCTGTTTTTT
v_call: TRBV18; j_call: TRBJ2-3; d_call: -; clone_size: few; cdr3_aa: CASSPGLPRTDTQYF; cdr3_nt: TGTGCCAGCTCACCGGGACTTCCTCGCACAGATACGCAGTATTTT
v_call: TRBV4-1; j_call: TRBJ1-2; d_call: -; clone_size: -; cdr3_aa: CASSLLGGRRDGYTF; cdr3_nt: TGCGCCAGCAGCCTGCTTGGGGGCCGCCGTGATGGCTACACCTTC
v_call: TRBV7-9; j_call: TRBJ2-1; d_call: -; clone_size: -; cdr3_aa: CASSLKTGNNEQFF; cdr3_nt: TGTGCCAGCAGCCTAAAGACGGGTAACAATGAGCAGTTCTTC
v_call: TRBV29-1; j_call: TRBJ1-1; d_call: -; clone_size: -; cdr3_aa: CSVEDPVGANTEAFF; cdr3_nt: TGCAGCGTTGAAGATCCGGTGGGGGCGAACACTGAAGCTTTCTTT
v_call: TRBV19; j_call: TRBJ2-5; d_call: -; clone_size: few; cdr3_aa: CASSIMGGGETQYF; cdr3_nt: TGTGCCAGTAGTATTATGGGAGGCGGAGAGACCCAGTACTTC
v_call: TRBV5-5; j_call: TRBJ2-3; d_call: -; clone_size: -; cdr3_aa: CASSFWEDTQYF; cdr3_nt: TGTGCCAGCAGCTTTTGGGAGGATACGCAGTATTTT
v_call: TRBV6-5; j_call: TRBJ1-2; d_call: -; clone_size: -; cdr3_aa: CASSSGYGYTF; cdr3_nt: TGTGCCAGCAGTTCAGGCTATGGCTACACCTTC
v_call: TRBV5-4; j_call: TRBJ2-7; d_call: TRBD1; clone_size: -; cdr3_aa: CASSLDRGHEQYF; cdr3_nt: TGTGCCAGCAGCTTGGACAGGGGACACGAGCAGTACTTC
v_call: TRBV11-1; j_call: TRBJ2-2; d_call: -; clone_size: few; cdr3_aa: CASSFRNRARTGELFF; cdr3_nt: TGTGCCAGCAGCTTCCGTAACAGGGCCCGCACCGGGGAGCTGTTTTTT
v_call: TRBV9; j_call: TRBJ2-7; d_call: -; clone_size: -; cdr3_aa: CASSVAGTSSYEQYF; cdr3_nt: TGTGCCAGCAGCGTAGCCGGGACAAGCTCCTACGAGCAGTACTTC
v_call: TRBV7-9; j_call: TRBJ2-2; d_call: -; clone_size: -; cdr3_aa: CASSLVPRQWSTGELFF; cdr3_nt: TGTGCCAGCAGCTTAGTTCCGAGACAGTGGTCCACCGGGGAGCTGTTTTTT
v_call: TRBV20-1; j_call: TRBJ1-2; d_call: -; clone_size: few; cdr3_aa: CSVENYGYTF; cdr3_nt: TGCAGTGTGGAGAACTATGGCTACACCTTC
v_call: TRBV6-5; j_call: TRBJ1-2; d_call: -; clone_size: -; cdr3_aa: CASSAFNYGYTF; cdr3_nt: TGTGCCAGCAGCGCGTTCAACTATGGCTACACCTTC
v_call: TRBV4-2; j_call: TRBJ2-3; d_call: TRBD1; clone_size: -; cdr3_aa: CASSVPRQGLITDTQYF; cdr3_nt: TGTGCCAGCAGCGTGCCTCGACAGGGCCTGATCACAGATACGCAGTATTTT
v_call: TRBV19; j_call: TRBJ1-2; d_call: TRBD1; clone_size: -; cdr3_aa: CASSTVGTGNYGYTF; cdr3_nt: TGTGCCAGTAGTACCGTCGGGACAGGGAACTATGGCTACACCTTC
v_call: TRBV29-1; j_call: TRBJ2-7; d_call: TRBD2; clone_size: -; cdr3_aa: CSASGSPPHEQYF; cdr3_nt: TGCAGCGCTAGCGGGAGCCCTCCCCACGAGCAGTACTTC
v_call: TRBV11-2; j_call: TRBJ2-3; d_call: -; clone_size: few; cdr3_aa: CASSFQGPDTQYF; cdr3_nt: TGTGCCAGCAGCTTCCAGGGTCCAGATACGCAGTATTTT
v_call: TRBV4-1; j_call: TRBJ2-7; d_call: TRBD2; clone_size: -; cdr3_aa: CASSQDSWRGLAGVMTYEQYF; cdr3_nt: TGCGCCAGCAGCCAAGATTCGTGGAGGGGACTAGCGGGAGTGATGACCTACGAGCAGTACTTC
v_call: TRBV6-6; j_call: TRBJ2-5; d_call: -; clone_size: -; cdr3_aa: CASGQQSQETQYF; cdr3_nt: TGTGCCAGCGGACAACAGAGCCAAGAGACCCAGTACTTC
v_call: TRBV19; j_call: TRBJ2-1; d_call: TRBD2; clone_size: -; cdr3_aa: CASKELADYNEQFF; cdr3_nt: TGTGCCAGTAAAGAACTAGCGGACTACAATGAGCAGTTCTTC